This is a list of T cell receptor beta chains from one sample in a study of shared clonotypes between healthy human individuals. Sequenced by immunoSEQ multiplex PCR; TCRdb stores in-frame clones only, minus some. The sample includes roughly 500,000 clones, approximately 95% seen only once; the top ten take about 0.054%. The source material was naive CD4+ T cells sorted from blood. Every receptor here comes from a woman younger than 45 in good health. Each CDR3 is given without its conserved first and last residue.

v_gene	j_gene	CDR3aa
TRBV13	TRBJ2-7	ASSLEWGQGTYEQY
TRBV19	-	ASSKSTDYEQY
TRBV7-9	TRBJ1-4	ASRQTGTGTNEKLF
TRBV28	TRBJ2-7	ASSLGGGGLYEQY
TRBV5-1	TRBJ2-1	ASRYAGENNEQF
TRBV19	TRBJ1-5	ASTVLYRDRQNQPQH
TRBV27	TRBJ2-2	ASSLDTGRPGELF
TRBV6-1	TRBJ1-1	ASSGEWGNTEAF
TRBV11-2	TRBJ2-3	ASSFLGADTQY
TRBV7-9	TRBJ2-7	ASSPPGGAIDEQY
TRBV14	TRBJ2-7	ASSQYGTGTYEEY
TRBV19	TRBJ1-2	ASSTATWGYT
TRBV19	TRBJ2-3	ASSIKVGGGTDTQY
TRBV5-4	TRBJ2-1	ASSTNKGNEQF
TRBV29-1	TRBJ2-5	SAEPSEWETQY
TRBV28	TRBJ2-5	ASSFGGKTQY
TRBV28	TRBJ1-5	ASSSGTGRLEPQH
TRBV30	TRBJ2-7	AWSPGRSYEQY
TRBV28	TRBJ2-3	ASSFVFPAGVYTQY
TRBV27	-	ASSLGGGHDEQY
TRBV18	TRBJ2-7	ASSPPSGSTYEQY
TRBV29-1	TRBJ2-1	SARFALEQF
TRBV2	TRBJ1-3	ASSEQGPSGNTIY
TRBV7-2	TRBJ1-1	ASSRHRVTEAF
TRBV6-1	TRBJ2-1	ASTKGRIIYNEQF
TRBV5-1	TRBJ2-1	ASSFGGAAYNEQF
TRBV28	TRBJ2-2	ASVGTGVTGELF
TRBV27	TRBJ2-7	ASRALAGEFYEQY
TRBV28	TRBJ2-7	ASSETSLNYEQY
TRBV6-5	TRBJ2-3	ASSPLGRDTQY
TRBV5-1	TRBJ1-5	ASSPAGQGGQPQH
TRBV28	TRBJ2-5	ASSFGLAGDVGETQY
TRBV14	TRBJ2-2	ASSQTSGSRWGTGELF
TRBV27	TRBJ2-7	ASGLSSYEQY
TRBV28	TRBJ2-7	ASSFPGTYEQY
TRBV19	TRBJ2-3	ASSTLTSGSLTDTQY
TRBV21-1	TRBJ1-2	ASSKPPPFNYGYT
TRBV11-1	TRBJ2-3	ASSFQAITDTQY
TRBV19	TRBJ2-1	ASSQRRPFGTYNEQF
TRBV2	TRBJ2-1	AIEGGSSYNEQF
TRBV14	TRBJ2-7	ASSQAGPYEQY
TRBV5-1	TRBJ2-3	ASSLVLADTQY
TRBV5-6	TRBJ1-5	ASSLAGTGGQPQH
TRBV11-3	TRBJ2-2	ASSLGGLAGVPGELF
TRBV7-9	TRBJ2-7	ASSFRDGSSYEQY
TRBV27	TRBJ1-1	ASSAGTGTGRKAF
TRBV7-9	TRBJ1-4	ASRPRQWGSTNEKLF
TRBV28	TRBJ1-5	ASSFDQPQH
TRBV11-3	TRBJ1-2	ASRGPRWRGYHT
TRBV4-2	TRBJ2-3	ASSRRGRLAATDTQY
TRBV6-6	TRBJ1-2	ASRTGGFYGYT
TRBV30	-	AWHTQGAEVYEQY
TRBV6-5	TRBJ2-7	ASTPASGSFYEQY